What follows are 16 T cell receptor beta chains derived from one specimen sequenced in a study of spatial heterogeneity in lung cancer. TCRdb re-derived calls from the 5' RACE reads in MiXCR, one entry per CDR3 protein. The sample contains about 3,000 distinct CDR3 sequences, around 8% of which appear only once. Stated time point: sample taken at primary tumor resection. The material sequenced was normal lung tissue next to the tumor, taken at surgery. These receptors were collected from a male donor with early-stage non-small cell lung cancer.

By sample share, this clonotype is medium-sized. The V gene is TRBV12-3 or TRBV12-4, the J gene TRBJ2-5; 7 nucleotides line up with TRBD2. CDR3 length equals 15 residues. The V gene end was trimmed by 6 bases and the J gene end by 5 bases; junction bases not matched to a gene: 12. The CDR3 loop reads CASSPTRTSKETQYF. The CDR3 nucleotides are TGTGCCAGCAGCCCAACCCGGACTAGTAAGGAGACCCAGTACTTC.

This clonotype is medium-sized. The chain combines TRBV5-6 with TRBJ2-1; possibly TRBD1 for D (6 bases). This CDR3 has 12 residues. The germline gives CDR1 SGHDT, CDR2 YYEEEE. Between the trimmed V and J ends, which lost 4 bases and 8 bases, there was a span of 10 bases. The CDR3 region is CASSPDSDEQFF. In DNA, the CDR3 is TGTGCCAGCAGCCCGGACAGCGATGAGCAGTTCTTC. The full variable domain, its missing parts supplied by reference TRBV5-6 and TRBJ2-1, is DAGVTQSPTHLIKTRGQQVTLRCSPKSGHDTVSWYQQALGQGPQFIFQYYEEEERQRGNFPDRFSGHQFPNYSSELNVNALLLGDSALYLCASSPDSDEQFFGPGTRLTVL.

By share, this clonotype counts as medium-sized. The V call is TRBV27, the J call TRBJ2-5; D unclear. Germline V gene sequence: CDR1 MNHEY, CDR2 SMNVEV (reference sequence). The CDR3 runs 15 residues. Trimming removed 1 base from V and 1 base from J, with 10 bases in between. The DNA for the CDR3 is TGTGCCAGCAGTTTATACCGCGTCTCCCAAGAGACCCAGTACTTC. It encodes CASSLYRVSQETQYF.

This clonotype was seen many times. The gene calls are TRBV6-2 or TRBV6-3 and TRBJ1-1; unclear D gene. With 7 bases removed from V and 5 bases from J, the gap between germline ends came to 17 bases. Germline V CDR1 and CDR2: MNHEY, SVGEGT. The CDR3 sequence is 14 residues long. The CDR3: CASTLRVLGTEAFF. CDR3 nucleotides: TGTGCCAGCACCTTACGGGTATTGGGGACTGAAGCTTTCTTT.

Note on this clonotype: A single base separates this from a much larger clone, so it may be a read error. DNA of the CDR3: TGTACCAGCAGCTTGGATGGGACGGGAGGCACTGAAGCTTTCTTT. This sequence encodes CTSSLDGTGGTEAFF. V usage is TRBV5-8 and J usage is TRBJ1-1, with a tentative D call TRBD1 (5 bases). The germline V gene has CDR1 SGHTS and CDR2 YDEGEE. CDR3 length: 15 residues.

By sample fraction, this clonotype is medium-sized. The J gene is TRBJ1-1, the V gene TRBV6-5; no definite D call. The CDR3 extends over 13 amino acids. V shed 0 bases and J shed 7 bases, with 9 bases lying between them. The germline CDR1 and CDR2 sequences are MNHEY and SVGAGI. DNA for the CDR3: TGTGCCAGCAGTTACTCTATGCGGAATGAAGCTTTCTTT. Translating gives CASSYSMRNEAFF.

This clonotype is labeled as medium-sized. The V call is TRBV6-1, the J call TRBJ2-7; the D gene is possibly TRBD2 (5 bases). CDR1 and CDR2 from the germline V gene are MNHNS and SASEGT. There are 15 residues in the CDR3. V was trimmed by 2 bases and J by 7 bases, leaving 18 bases between them. CDR3 sequence (DNA): TGTGCCAGCAGTGAACCGACGGAAAGGCCGGGGGAGCAGTACTTC. This translates into CASSEPTERPGEQYF.

This clonotype is medium-sized (0.01 to 0.1%) within its sample. The V and J genes are TRBV11-2 and TRBJ2-3; D not certain. The CDR3 has 13 amino acids. Germline CDR1 and CDR2: SGHAT and FQNNGV. The V and J ends lost 5 bases and 7 bases respectively, with 13 bases between them. This CDR3 reads CASSAAGPNTQYF. The CDR3 DNA follows: TGTGCCAGCAGCGCCGCCGGACCCAATACGCAGTATTTT.

This clonotype is judged large. The rearrangement uses TRBV4-2 and TRBJ2-3; TRBD2 agrees at 12 bases. Germline V gene data show CDR1 as LGHNA and CDR2 as YNFKEQ. The CDR3 length is 20 residues. J lost 1 base, V lost 2 bases, and 13 bases had no gene match. In DNA, the CDR3 is TGTGCCAGCAGCCAAACCCTCCTAGCGGGGGGGACCTCTGGCACAGATACGCAGTATTTT. Amino acid sequence: CASSQTLLAGGTSGTDTQYF.

This clonotype was recorded many times. The chain uses TRBV20-1 and TRBJ1-1, with D perhaps TRBD1 (5 bases). V lost 0 bases and J lost 5, with 13 bases in between. The CDR3 runs to 14 residues. The germline V gene encodes CDR1 DFQATT and CDR2 SNEGSKA (reference sequence). The CDR3 is CSARDAGQGTEAFF. The CDR3 nucleotides read TGCAGTGCTAGAGACGCAGGGCAAGGGACTGAAGCTTTCTTT.

This clonotype is categorized as medium-sized. This chain connects TRBV24-1 to TRBJ1-5; no firm D call. Germline V CDR1 and CDR2: KGHDR, SFDVKD. V was cut by 0 bases and J by 3 bases, with 5 bases left in between. The CDR3 has 14 residues. CDR3 residues: CATSDLSINQPQHF. The CDR3 nucleotides are TGTGCCACCAGTGATTTGAGTATCAATCAGCCCCAGCATTTT.

This clonotype was counted ten times or more. The chain couples TRBV9 to TRBJ2-3, with 7 bases matching TRBD1. The CDR3 is 14 amino acids. Germline CDR1 is SGDLS and CDR2 is YYNGEE. V lost 3 bases to trimming and J lost 6 bases; unmatched junction nucleotides: 7. CDR3 DNA: TGTGCCAGCAGCGGACCCACAGGGGTCGATACGCAGTATTTT. Amino acids: CASSGPTGVDTQYF.

By sample fraction, this clonotype is medium-sized. V and J are TRBV6-6 and TRBJ1-1, with D perhaps matching TRBD1 (6 bases). Trimming shortened V by 6 bases and J by 10 bases, and 12 bases separated the two germline ends. CDR1 MNHNY and CDR2 SVGAGI come from the germline V gene (reference sequence). CDR3 length equals 11 residues. The CDR3 is CASSGQSGAFF. CDR3 sequence (DNA): TGTGCCAGCAGCGGACAGTCCGGAGCTTTCTTT.

By share of the sample, this clonotype is medium-sized. The chain links TRBV4-3 to TRBJ2-2; possibly TRBD2 for D (6 bases). V lost 4 bases and J lost 1, with 16 bases in between. The V gene's germline CDR1 is LGHNA and CDR2 YSLEER. The CDR3 has 17 residues. The CDR3 DNA reads TGCGCCAGCAGCCGAGGAGAGCGGGTATTGAACACCGGGGAGCTGTTTTTT. Translating gives CASSRGERVLNTGELFF.

This clonotype is judged medium-sized. The rearrangement uses TRBV6-2 or TRBV6-3 and TRBJ2-2; 8 nucleotides match TRBD1. CDR1 MNHEY and CDR2 SVGEGT come from the germline V gene. The CDR3 is 15 residues long. J was trimmed by 0 bases and V by 7 bases; bases with no gene match: 4. DNA of the CDR3: TGTGCCAGCAACAAACAGGGGGCGAACACCGGGGAGCTGTTTTTT. Translating it yields CASNKQGANTGELFF.

This clonotype was detected only a few times. The chain employs TRBV6-1 and TRBJ1-5; possible D gene TRBD1, 5 bases. From germline, CDR1 is MNHNS and CDR2 SASEGT. This CDR3 is 13 amino acids long. The V gene lost 6 bases and the J gene lost 7 bases, with 13 bases spanning the gap. CDR3 DNA: TGTGCCAGCAGCCCCAGGGATATGCAGCCCCAGCATTTT. This encodes CASSPRDMQPQHF.